The entry below gives a single TCR beta chain sequence along with its context. What it recognizes is unknown. The memory fraction was CD4+CD45RO+CD25- cells. General study results and limits: Tumor memory CD4+ T cell TCR gene usage clustered with blood and lymph node memory CD4+ cells and lymph node naive CD4+ cells. Tumor-infiltrating Treg TCR alpha and beta sequences overlapped most with tumor naive CD4+ T cells, then blood naive.

V lost 5 bases, J lost 5 bases, and 5 bases stayed unmatched. The CDR3 has 14 amino acids. The germline V gene encodes CDR1 SGHTA and CDR2 FQGNSA. Constant-region reverse primers amplified full-length variable regions, followed by semi-nested Nested Universal Primer A PCR. One entry per CDR3 protein results from TCRdb running MiXCR on the 5' RACE reads. The data show some 40,000 distinct CDR3 sequences, with roughly 27% seen just once and 3.5% to 4% held by the top ten. The chain carries TRBV7-2 and TRBJ1-1; TRBD1 matches 10 bases. The receptor comes from a female donor with breast cancer. Sample: memory CD4+ T cells sorted from a lymph node. The subset here: memory CD4+ T cells, CD4+CD45RO+CD25-. CDR3 sequence reads: CASSLTGGRTEAFF. Here the CDR3 DNA reads TGTGCCAGCAGCCTGACAGGGGGCAGGACTGAAGCTTTCTTT.